This TCR beta chain appears in the sequencing data of a study of CD4+ T cells in melanoma. Study findings and constraints: Neoantigen-specific CD4+ T cells in melanoma reportedly had diverse differentiation states. CD8+ T cell, macrophage and B cell function reportedly correlated with neoantigen-specific CD4+ T cells.

Assay: immunoSEQ multiplex PCR; the TCRdb copy retains only in-frame clones and omits some. The table shows about 15,000 clones, with approximately 88% occurring only once. To note about this clone: Its specificity is not known.

V lost 6 bases, J lost 0 bases, and 12 bases lay in between. The CDR3 has 14 amino acids. Germline lookup yields CDR1 MNHNY and CDR2 SVGAGI (reference sequence). What was sequenced was cells from a culture (not recorded whether cultured in vitro). The sequence was obtained from a human donor with melanoma. The chain recombines TRBV6-6 with TRBJ2-7; the D gene is possibly TRBD2 (6 bases). The CDR3 DNA reads TGTGCCAGCAGCCTGGACGGGAGCTCCTACGAGCAGTACTTC. It yields the protein CASSLDGSSYEQYF.